This T cell receptor beta chain was captured in a study of T cells in Graves' hyperthyroidism and ophthalmopathy. General study points: Most thyroid clonotypes expanded above 0.001 appeared in blood too. Separation of ophthalmopathy from stable hyperthyroidism was achieved by a 13 V-J model.

The patients, who ranged from 18 to 65 in age, presented with newly diagnosed hyperthyroidism lasting under 2 months. Researchers took RNA transcripts and amplified the TCR beta CDR3 regions from them. HTBI primers drove first-round RT-PCR of the TCR CDR3. TCRdb recomputed calls from the multiplex PCR reads with MiXCR, one row per CDR3 protein. The sample consists of some 270,000 distinct CDR3 sequences, roughly 13% of them appearing once. Per the germline V gene, CDR1 is MNHEY and CDR2 is SVGEGT. The V and J ends lost 10 bases and 0 bases respectively, with 16 bases between them. The CDR3 has 16 residues. This clonotype has a handful of counts. The antigen is unknown.

Material for sequencing was blood. The chain couples TRBV6-2 or TRBV6-3 to TRBJ2-6; a weak D match, TRBD1 (6 bases). This receptor was taken from a young woman with Graves' hyperthyroidism that later progressed to Graves' ophthalmopathy. Here the CDR3 DNA reads TGTGCCACTCTCGGGACAACATTCTCTGGGGCCAACGTCCTGACTTTC. Protein product: CATLGTTFSGANVLTF.